These 27 T cell receptor beta chains were sequenced from one sample in a study of blood T cells in healthy people across ages. Using a J-beta primer mix together with a sample-barcoded 5' primer, a second PCR was run for about 6 to 12 cycles. TCRdb analysed the 5' RACE reads with MiXCR anew, one entry per CDR3 protein. The sample shows around 820,000 distinct CDR3 sequences, 25% of them seen only once. These records were also assigned to another study, of T cells of mothers and their children.

Sequenced sample: blood. Receptors originate from a boy between 10 and 17 years old in good health.

This clonotype has just a few counts. This chain uses TRBV20-1 with TRBJ2-3; 14 bases are shared with TRBD2. The CDR3 has 20 residues. Germline V gene data show CDR1 as DFQATT and CDR2 as SNEGSKA (reference sequence). V shed 5 bases, J shed 1 base, and the junction held 17 bases outside the gene matches. CDR3 in amino acids: CSADIPLGTSGRTGTDTQYF. For the CDR3, the DNA is TGCAGTGCTGACATCCCCCTCGGGACTAGCGGGAGAACGGGCACAGATACGCAGTATTTT.

This clonotype was picked up a small number of times. The chain employs TRBV6-1 and TRBJ2-3; TRBD1 or TRBD2 may be the D gene (5 bases each). Per germline, CDR1 MNHNS and CDR2 SASEGT. CDR3 length: 15 amino acids. V was trimmed by 6 bases and J by 10 bases, leaving 23 bases between them. DNA for the CDR3: TGTGCCAGCAGAGATTACGGGACCTCCGTGAGTCCGCAGTATTTT. Protein: CASRDYGTSVSPQYF.

V is TRBV9 and J is TRBJ2-7; D gene uncertain. The CDR3 contains 15 residues. Trimming removed 0 bases at V and 3 bases at J, with 13 bases between. Germline V gene lookup returns CDR1 SGDLS and CDR2 YYNGEE. This CDR3 is CASSVADVVIYEQYF. The CDR3 DNA reads TGTGCCAGCAGCGTAGCAGACGTGGTTATCTACGAGCAGTACTTC.

The CDR3 spells CSARAALAGRKAKNIQYF. The CDR3 nucleotides are TGCAGTGCTAGGGCGGCCCTAGCGGGCCGTAAAGCCAAAAACATTCAGTACTTC. This chain links TRBV20-1 with TRBJ2-4; the match to TRBD2 covers 8 bases. The CDR3 is 18 residues long. CDR1 is DFQATT and CDR2 is SNEGSKA in the germline V gene (reference sequence). After removal of 3 bases from V and 0 bases from J, the junction contained 13 bases not matched to a gene.

A few counts support this clonotype. V and J are TRBV5-1 and TRBJ2-2; D call uncertain. Between the trimmed V and J ends, which lost 0 bases and 0 bases, there was a span of 6 bases. This CDR3 has 15 residues. From germline, CDR1 is SGHRS and CDR2 YFSETQ. The DNA for the CDR3 is TGCGCCAGCAGCTTGGGGCAGTCGAACACCGGGGAGCTGTTTTTT. Translated: CASSLGQSNTGELFF.

The V and J genes are TRBV29-1 and TRBJ2-5; D is perhaps TRBD1 (8 bases). The J call may be faulty, since TRBJ2-7 better matches the DNA end. Germline V gene sequence: CDR1 SQVTM, CDR2 ANQGSEA. This CDR3 comprises 14 residues. The CDR3 is CSVEALTGGAEQYF. The CDR3 coding sequence is TGCAGCGTTGAAGCCCTCACAGGGGGGGCCGAGCAGTACTTC.

With regard to this clonotype: The junction shows a germline mismatch at one end, possibly a read error. The V gene is TRBV2, the J gene TRBJ2-5; TRBD1 agrees at 10 bases. This CDR3 is built from 13 residues. The germline CDR1 and CDR2 sequences are SNHLY and FYNNEI. The CDR3 reads CASKETGGAFSFF. CDR3 sequence (DNA): TGTGCCAGCAAAGAGACAGGGGGCGCATTTTCGTTCTTC.

This sequence joins TRBV5-1 and TRBJ2-3; no reliable D call. Trimming took off 5 bases at V and 5 bases at J, with 12 bases between the two ends. The CDR3 is 13 amino acids. Germline V gene sequence: CDR1 SGHRS, CDR2 YFSETQ. Written as DNA, the CDR3 is TGCGCCAGCAGAGGAGAGATCCTAGATACGCAGTATTTT. It specifies CASRGEILDTQYF.

The rearrangement joins TRBV9 to TRBJ1-1, with D possibly TRBD1 on 5 matching bases. The CDR3 is 15 amino acids. Deletions cut 3 bases from V and 0 bases from J, with 12 bases between. The germline gives CDR1 SGDLS, CDR2 YYNGEE. The CDR3 DNA reads as TGTGCCAGCAGCGCCCTAAGGGGTATGAACACTGAAGCTTTCTTT. It encodes CASSALRGMNTEAFF.

This chain uses TRBV7-9 with TRBJ2-3; tentatively, D is TRBD1 or TRBD2 (6 bases each). Trimming removed 5 bases from V and 1 base from J, with 16 bases in between. Per germline, CDR1 SEHNR and CDR2 FQNEAQ (reference sequence). This CDR3 is 16 amino acids long. The CDR3 sequence: CASSQQGTSRTDTQYF. The DNA for the CDR3 is TGTGCCAGCAGCCAGCAGGGGACTTCACGCACAGATACGCAGTATTTT.

The rearrangement joins TRBV7-8 to TRBJ1-2; D is unresolved. V was shortened by 5 bases and J by 3 bases, with 16 bases between the two germline ends. Germline CDR1 and CDR2: SGHVS and FQNEAQ. This CDR3 contains 15 residues. The CDR3 DNA reads as TGTGCCAGCAGCCTGAGGGAGGCAGCTGACTATGGCTACACCTTC. Its translation: CASSLREAADYGYTF.

In this sample, this clonotype turned up a few times. CDR3 region: CASSPVGQGHYEQYF. In DNA form, the CDR3 reads TGTGCCAGCAGCCCGGTGGGCCAAGGCCACTACGAGCAGTACTTC. The rearrangement joins TRBV7-9 to TRBJ2-7; D remains ambiguous. The ends were cut back, 5 bases at V and 3 bases at J, with 17 bases in the middle. Germline loops: CDR1 SEHNR, CDR2 FQNEAQ (reference sequence). This CDR3 has 15 residues. Looking up the rest from reference TRBV7-9 and TRBJ2-7 gives the full variable domain: DTGVSQNPRHKITKRGQNVTFRCDPISEHNRLYWYRQTLGQGPEFLTYFQNEAQLEKSRLLSDRFSAERPKGSFSTLEIQRTEQGDSAMYLCASSPVGQGHYEQYFGPGTRLTVT.

This clonotype came up many times. This rearrangement joins TRBV27 to TRBJ2-1; D ambiguous. The germline V gene encodes CDR1 MNHEY and CDR2 SMNVEV (reference sequence). The CDR3 covers 13 residues. V shed 5 bases and J shed 5 bases, with 10 bases lying between them. The CDR3 is CASSLRHHNEQFF. The CDR3 DNA follows: TGTGCCAGCAGTCTACGACACCACAATGAGCAGTTCTTC.

The chain combines TRBV3-1 with TRBJ2-4, with 12 nucleotides matching TRBD2. After removal of 2 bases from V and 1 base from J, the junction contained 12 bases not matched to a gene. Germline V gives CDR1 LGHDT, CDR2 YNNKEL (reference sequence). CDR3 length: 20 amino acids. As DNA, the CDR3 is TGTGCCAGCAGCCAATACTCTAGCGGGAGGGATGCCTTTGCCAAAAACATTCAGTACTTC. Its protein product is CASSQYSSGRDAFAKNIQYF. Full variable domain (remainder filled in from reference TRBV3-1 and TRBJ2-4): DTAVSQTPKYLVTQMGNDKSIKCEQNLGHDTMYWYKQDSKKFLKIMFSYNNKELIINETVPNRFSPKSPDKAHLNLHINSLELGDSAVYFCASSQYSSGRDAFAKNIQYFGAGTRLSVL.

Only a few counts were recorded for this clonotype. V is TRBV7-8 and J is TRBJ2-1; 7 nucleotides agree with TRBD2. The V segment lost 5 bases and the J segment 0 bases; nucleotides outside the gene matches: 7. CDR3 size: 16 residues. Germline-derived CDR1 and CDR2 are SGHVS and FQNEAQ. CDR3 sequence (DNA): TGTGCCAGCAGCACTCGAGCGGGATTCTCCTACAATGAGCAGTTCTTC. It translates to CASSTRAGFSYNEQFF.

The rearrangement uses TRBV15 and TRBJ2-3; D is uncertain. Trimming shortened V by 1 base and J by 6 bases, and 8 bases separated the two germline ends. The CDR3 is 13 residues long. Looked up from germline, CDR1 is LNHNV and CDR2 is YYDKDF (reference sequence). The CDR3 is CATSRGGVDTQYF. The CDR3 DNA reads TGTGCCACCAGCAGAGGTGGGGTCGATACGCAGTATTTT.

This clonotype turned up a few times. This sequence joins TRBV28 and TRBJ2-3, with TRBD2 matching 9 bases. J gave up 2 bases and V 8 bases, and 8 bases lay outside the gene matches. The CDR3 is 15 amino acids. Looked up from germline, CDR1 is MDHEN and CDR2 is SYDVKM. In DNA, the CDR3 is TGTGCCAGCCGGCGGGGACTAGCTGACACAGATACGCAGTATTTT. It codes for CASRRGLADTDTQYF.

This clonotype was recorded a few times. The chain has TRBV7-6 and TRBJ1-3; 10 bases fit TRBD1. The junction had 7 bases not matched to a gene; V was cut back by 5 bases and J by 3 bases. The germline CDR1 and CDR2 sequences are SGHVS and FNYEAQ. This CDR3 is 16 amino acids long. CDR3 sequence: CASSQGQGSVGNTIYF. CDR3 nucleotide sequence: TGTGCCAGCAGCCAGGGACAGGGGAGCGTTGGAAACACCATATATTTT. Filled out from reference TRBV7-6 and TRBJ1-3, the complete variable domain reads GAGVSQSPRYKVTKRGQDVALRCDPISGHVSLYWYRQALGQGPEFLTYFNYEAQQDKSGLPNDRFSAERPEGSISTLTIQRTEQRDSAMYRCASSQGQGSVGNTIYFGEGSWLTVV.

V and J are TRBV12-3 or TRBV12-4 and TRBJ1-6; 9 bases map to TRBD1. The CDR3 is 17 amino acids. The V gene end was trimmed by 0 bases and the J gene end by 10 bases; junction bases not matched to a gene: 10. The CDR3 DNA reads as TGTGCCAGCAGTTTAGCTGTCACGGACAGGGGTAACTCACCCCTCCACTTT. Amino acids: CASSLAVTDRGNSPLHF.

This clonotype was seen only a few times. This chain connects TRBV11-1 to TRBJ2-1; no firm D call. CDR1 is SGHAT, CDR2 FQDESV, per germline (reference sequence). V was trimmed by 1 base and J by 5 bases, leaving 6 bases between them. CDR3 length: 13 residues. The CDR3 DNA is TGTGCCAGCAGCTTAGTGGAACACAATGAGCAGTTCTTC. This gives the protein CASSLVEHNEQFF.

The gene calls are TRBV5-1 and TRBJ2-5; TRBD1 matches at 9 bases. With the DNA end fitting TRBJ2-1 better, the J assignment may be wrong. The CDR3 covers 13 residues. Germline loops: CDR1 SGHRS, CDR2 YFSETQ. The CDR3 coding sequence is TGCGCCAGCAGATCTGGGACAGGGAGTGAGCAGTTCTTC. This codes for CASRSGTGSEQFF.

This clonotype was found a few times. This chain connects TRBV20-1 to TRBJ2-5; the match to TRBD2 covers 14 bases. This CDR3 is built from 14 residues. Germline CDR1 DFQATT, CDR2 SNEGSKA (reference sequence). V lost 2 bases to trimming and J lost 5 bases; unmatched junction nucleotides: 1. DNA for the CDR3: TGCAGTGCTAGAAGACTAGCGGGAGGGGAGACCCAGTACTTC. The encoded protein is CSARRLAGGETQYF.

The table lists this clonotype with a few counts. CDR3 in DNA: TGCGCCAGCAGCTTGGTTGCAGGCCCAGGCAATGAGCAGTTCTTC. Translation gives CASSLVAGPGNEQFF. The rearrangement links TRBV5-1 to TRBJ2-1; no clear D gene. V was clipped by 0 bases and J by 6 bases, with 13 bases between them. The CDR3 runs 15 residues. Germline values: CDR1 SGHRS, CDR2 YFSETQ.

Many counts were recorded for this clonotype. The chain joins TRBV4-1 to TRBJ1-6, with TRBD1 matching 7 bases. Germline values: CDR1 MGHRA, CDR2 YSYEKL. Unmatched junction bases numbered 7, after V lost 8 bases and J lost 6 bases. This CDR3 comprises 14 residues. The chain's CDR3 is CASQGDSFNSPLHF. The CDR3 DNA reads as TGCGCCAGCCAAGGGGACAGCTTTAATTCACCCCTCCACTTT.

This clonotype was picked up a small number of times. V and J are TRBV3-1 and TRBJ2-1; D is uncertain. The end of the DNA aligns better with TRBJ2-5, so the J call may be wrong. This CDR3 contains 16 residues. Germline CDR1 LGHDT, CDR2 YNNKEL (reference sequence). CDR3 region: CASSPMAGGLGETQYF. Written as DNA, the CDR3 is TGTGCCAGCAGCCCTATGGCAGGCGGTCTGGGGGAGACCCAGTACTTC.

This clonotype occurred a few times. The CDR3 DNA reads as TGCGCCAGCAGCCAAGATTCATGGGAAGGGCAAGAGACCCAGTACTTC. Protein product: CASSQDSWEGQETQYF. V gene TRBV4-1 combines with J gene TRBJ2-5; D is undetermined. The CDR3 sequence is 16 residues long. Germline assignment: CDR1 MGHRA and CDR2 YSYEKL. Trimming removed 0 bases from V and 2 bases from J, with 13 bases in between.

This clonotype has more than one count but fewer than ten. This chain uses TRBV28 with TRBJ2-7; TRBD1 agrees at 9 bases. Germline lookup yields CDR1 MDHEN and CDR2 SYDVKM. This CDR3 is built from 15 residues. The J segment lost 3 bases and the V segment lost 3 bases, leaving 6 bases of the junction unmatched. DNA for the CDR3: TGTGCCAGCAGTTTGTTCGACAGGGGGGACTACGAGCAGTACTTC. This codes for CASSLFDRGDYEQYF.